The 20 T cell receptor beta chains presented below share a single source sample, sequenced in a study of vaccination and CD4 T cells after COVID-19. Their recognized antigens are unknown. The treatment was: roughly 10-day PBMC culture with coronavirus spike peptide pools or control peptides (ViraFEST assay). Samples of CD4+ T cells were obtained from the unexposed donor before the COVID-19 pandemic (2011-2018). An Oncomine TCR Beta short-read assay was used to sequence the DNA from cultured CD4+ T cells. Genomic DNA from cultured CD4+ T cells was extracted. TCRdb passed the PCR reads through MiXCR, listing each CDR3 protein once. The repertoire holds approximately 9,600 distinct CDR3 sequences, with around 30% as singletons. The sample taken for sequencing was CD4+ T cells from blood, cultured in vitro. These receptors all stem from a human donor in good health.

This clonotype was picked up a small number of times. The chain's CDR3 is CATSDSQLGTEAFF. CDR3 DNA sequence: TGTGCCACCAGTGACTCTCAATTGGGCACTGAAGCTTTCTTT. V gene TRBV24-1 combines with J gene TRBJ1-1; D is ambiguous. Trimming took 4 bases from V and 4 from J, leaving 12 bases between them. Germline V CDR1 and CDR2: KGHDR, SFDVKD. The CDR3 contains 14 residues.

This clonotype was counted only a few times. V gene TRBV20-1 combines with J gene TRBJ2-5, with D perhaps TRBD1 or TRBD2 (5 bases each). This CDR3 region has 18 residues. Germline V gene sequence: CDR1 DFQATT, CDR2 SNEGSKA (reference sequence). The germline V and J ends were trimmed by 4 bases and 0 bases, with 24 bases remaining between them. CDR3 loop: CSAIDSKNVWEYQETQYF. The DNA for the CDR3 is TGCAGTGCTATCGACAGCAAAAATGTTTGGGAGTACCAAGAGACCCAGTACTTC.

The chain links TRBV7-2 to TRBJ2-1; 7 bases are a match to TRBD1. The CDR3 extends over 15 amino acids. With 5 bases clipped from V and 4 bases from J, the junction kept 8 bases outside the gene matches. Germline CDR1 reads SGHTA; CDR2 reads FQGNSA. The CDR3 DNA reads TGTGCCAGCAGCCCGGGACAGATCGTATACAATGAGCAGTTCTTC. Amino acid sequence: CASSPGQIVYNEQFF.

This clonotype is termed medium-sized (0.01 to 0.1%). The CDR3: CASSLGQYDYEQYF. The CDR3 DNA reads as TGTGCCAGCAGCTTAGGACAGTACGACTACGAGCAGTACTTC. The rearrangement uses TRBV11-2 and TRBJ2-7, with a tentative D call TRBD1 (5 bases). With 1 base removed from V and 3 bases from J, the gap between germline ends came to 10 bases. CDR1 SGHAT and CDR2 FQNNGV come from the germline V gene. This CDR3 has 14 residues.

This chain joins TRBV7-2 and TRBJ2-3, with 11 bases that match TRBD2. Germline CDR1 reads SGHTA; CDR2 reads FQGNSA. Trimming cost V 4 bases and J 2 bases; bases outside gene matches: 8. CDR3 length: 17 residues. This CDR3 is CASSSRPTSGNTDTQYF. CDR3 nucleotides: TGTGCCAGCAGCTCACGACCGACTAGCGGGAACACAGATACGCAGTATTTT.

This clonotype came up a few times. This chain uses TRBV27 with TRBJ2-2; tentative D call: TRBD2 (5 bases). The germline V and J ends were trimmed by 0 bases and 1 base, with 6 bases remaining between them. The CDR3 extends over 15 amino acids. Germline V CDR1 and CDR2: MNHEY, SMNVEV (reference sequence). The CDR3 protein is CASSLSSGNTGELFF. CDR3 nucleotides: TGTGCCAGCAGTTTATCGAGCGGGAACACCGGGGAGCTGTTTTTT.

The J gene is TRBJ1-5, the V gene TRBV9; 7 bases are shared with TRBD1. The CDR3 has 15 residues. CDR1 and CDR2 from the germline V gene are SGDLS and YYNGEE. Trimming took 2 bases from V and 5 from J; bases not matched to a gene: 7. CDR3 residues: CASSVSGGKYQPQHF. DNA of the CDR3: TGTGCCAGCAGCGTCTCAGGGGGAAAGTATCAGCCCCAGCATTTT.

On this clonotype: Just one base apart from a much larger clone, this may be a read error. The chain couples TRBV7-9 to TRBJ1-2; D is ambiguous. Germline V gene sequence: CDR1 SEHNR, CDR2 FQNEAQ (reference sequence). The CDR3 is 15 residues long. V lost 5 bases and J lost 7, with 20 bases in between. The CDR3: CASSKNVREVCGYTF. As DNA, the CDR3 is TGTGCCAGCAGCAAAAACGTTAGGGAAGTCTGTGGCTACACCTTC.

The rearrangement joins TRBV7-2 to TRBJ1-3; possibly TRBD1 for D (5 bases). CDR3 size: 14 residues. Germline V lookup: CDR1 SGHTA, CDR2 FQGNSA. Trimming shortened V by 4 bases and J by 0 bases, and 7 bases separated the two germline ends. Written as DNA, the CDR3 is TGTGCCAGCAGCTCAGACAGCTCTGGAAACACCATATATTTT. Amino acids: CASSSDSSGNTIYF. The full variable domain, in which reference TRBV7-2 and TRBJ1-3 provide the parts outside the CDR3, is GAGVSQSPSNKVTEKGKDVELRCDPISGHTALYWYRQSLGQGLEFLIYFQGNSAPDKSGLPSDRFSAERTGGSVSTLTIQRTQQEDSAVYLCASSSDSSGNTIYFGEGSWLTVV.

The chain has TRBV19 and TRBJ1-5, with D possibly TRBD1 on 6 matching bases. The CDR3 covers 16 residues. From germline, CDR1 is LNHDA and CDR2 SQIVND (reference sequence). V was clipped by 7 bases and J by 7 bases, with 23 bases between them. The CDR3 coding sequence is TGTGCCAGTACCCAACCGGGGGCATCAGCAAGCCAGCCCCAGCATTTT. Translating it yields CASTQPGASASQPQHF. The whole variable domain, remainder taken from reference TRBV19 and TRBJ1-5, is DGGITQSPKYLFRKEGQNVTLSCEQNLNHDAMYWYRQDPGQGLRLIYYSQIVNDFQKGDIAEGYSVSREKKESFPLTVTSAQKNPTAFYLCASTQPGASASQPQHFGDGTRLSIL.

The chain carries TRBV7-9 and TRBJ2-1, with 7 positions matching TRBD2. The CDR3 has 16 residues. Germline assignment: CDR1 SEHNR and CDR2 FQNEAQ (reference sequence). V trimming: 5 bases; J trimming: 4 bases; junction bases outside the gene matches: 11. CDR3 region: CASSLTGTTTYNEQFF. The CDR3 DNA sequence: TGTGCCAGCAGCCTGACCGGGACTACCACATACAATGAGCAGTTCTTC.

In this sample, this clonotype turned up a few times. Relative to the germline gene, one junction end is altered; a read error may explain this. V is TRBV6-1 and J is TRBJ1-2; 12 bases are shared with TRBD1. Per germline, CDR1 MNHNS and CDR2 SASEGT. The CDR3 totals 15 residues. The CDR3 DNA sequence: TGTGCCAGCAGTGAATTGGGGGACAGGGGGCGCCGGGGGATCTTC. This encodes CASSELGDRGRRGIF.

Notes on this clonotype: Sequence at one end of the junction differs from germline and may be a read error. The gene calls are TRBV19 and TRBJ2-7; the D is unclear. The CDR3 contains 11 residues. The V gene's germline CDR1 is LNHDA and CDR2 SQIVND (reference sequence). CDR3 loop: CARSASNEQYF. CDR3 DNA: TGTGCCAGAAGTGCCTCCAACGAGCAGTACTTC.

This clonotype turned up a few times. This sequence joins TRBV19 and TRBJ1-2; no firm D call. V shed 2 bases and J shed 1 base, with 11 bases lying between them. This CDR3 spans 15 amino acids. Germline-derived CDR1 and CDR2 are LNHDA and SQIVND (reference sequence). CDR3 residues: CASSIFSAVNYGYTF. The DNA of the CDR3 is TGTGCCAGTAGTATATTTTCGGCAGTTAACTATGGCTACACCTTC. Based on the CDR3 plus reference TRBV19 and TRBJ1-2, the full variable domain is DGGITQSPKYLFRKEGQNVTLSCEQNLNHDAMYWYRQDPGQGLRLIYYSQIVNDFQKGDIAEGYSVSREKKESFPLTVTSAQKNPTAFYLCASSIFSAVNYGYTFGSGTRLTVV.

The chain couples TRBV7-3 to TRBJ2-2; 14 bases line up with TRBD2. The CDR3 runs 18 residues. Unmatched junction bases numbered 7, after V lost 3 bases and J lost 4 bases. Germline loops: CDR1 SGHTA, CDR2 FQGTGA. CDR3 DNA sequence: TGTGCCAGCAGCTTGGGACTAGCGGGAGCTGCGGGCACCGGGGAGCTGTTTTTT. This gives the protein CASSLGLAGAAGTGELFF.

This clonotype was seen a few times. V usage is TRBV20-1 and J usage is TRBJ2-1, with a tentative D call TRBD1 (6 bases). This CDR3 comprises 13 residues. Trimming shortened V by 3 bases and J by 6 bases, and 12 bases separated the two germline ends. CDR1 DFQATT and CDR2 SNEGSKA come from the germline V gene (reference sequence). CDR3 DNA: TGCAGTGCTAGCCGGCCACAGGGCAATGAGCAGTTCTTC. Translating gives CSASRPQGNEQFF.

This clonotype is termed medium-sized. The chain recombines TRBV20-1 with TRBJ2-3, with 7 bases identical to TRBD2. This CDR3 has 14 amino acids. The junction had 6 bases not matched to a gene; V was cut back by 5 bases and J by 1 base. Germline CDR1 DFQATT, CDR2 SNEGSKA (reference sequence). For the CDR3, the DNA is TGCAGTGCTGGGGGGGGAGACCGCACAGATACGCAGTATTTT. It is translated as CSAGGGDRTDTQYF.

This clonotype was observed a few times. The chain couples TRBV24-1 to TRBJ2-3; TRBD2 might be the D (5 bases). This CDR3 contains 15 residues. Germline values: CDR1 KGHDR, CDR2 SFDVKD. Trimming pared 3 bases from V and 3 bases from J, leaving 12 bases between. CDR3 in DNA: TGTGCCACCAGTGATCCCGGGGAAGGGACAGATACGCAGTATTTT. The encoded protein is CATSDPGEGTDTQYF.

This chain connects TRBV6-2 or TRBV6-3 to TRBJ2-1; 9 bases map to TRBD2. The CDR3 is 17 amino acids. Per the germline V gene, CDR1 is MNHEY and CDR2 is SVGEGT. Germline trimming cut 0 bases from V and 4 bases from J; bases unmatched to any gene: 7. The CDR3 reads CASSYSPASGIYNEQFF. CDR3 coding DNA: TGTGCCAGCAGTTACTCTCCAGCTAGCGGGATTTACAATGAGCAGTTCTTC.

This clonotype turned up a few times. The chain joins TRBV10-3 to TRBJ1-1, with 12 nucleotides matching TRBD1. CDR1 is ENHRY, CDR2 SYGVKD, per germline. V trimming: 3 bases; J trimming: 4 bases; junction bases outside the gene matches: 6. The CDR3 consists of 16 residues. The DNA for the CDR3 is TGTGCCATCAGTGATTTTGGGACAGGGGGCCTCACTGAAGCTTTCTTT. The encoded protein is CAISDFGTGGLTEAFF.